The rows below give T cell receptor beta chains drawn from one sample of a study of shared clonotypes between healthy human individuals. Assay: immunoSEQ multiplex PCR; the TCRdb copy retains only in-frame clones and omits some. The table includes about 2 million clones, over 85% detected once. The sample was naive CD8+ T cells sorted from blood. These receptors were obtained from a young man in good health. CDR3s include the opening cysteine and the closing phenylalanine or tryptophan. Each record gives: CDR3 protein, CDR3 DNA, J gene, V gene, clone size, D gene. D genes are given only for firm matches. The size field is filled for only some rows; it gives once, few, many or a size class.

cdr3_aa: CASSEGGPQETQYF
cdr3_nt: TGTGCCAGCAGTGAAGGGGGACCTCAAGAGACCCAGTACTTC
j_call: TRBJ2-5
v_call: TRBV6-1
clone_size: .
d_call: .

cdr3_aa: CASSVAGGGRETQYF
cdr3_nt: TGTGCCAGCAGCGTAGCTGGGGGGGGACGGGAGACCCAGTACTTC
j_call: TRBJ2-5
v_call: TRBV9
clone_size: .
d_call: TRBD2

cdr3_aa: CASSMWPLPSDTQYF
cdr3_nt: TGTGCCAGTAGTATGTGGCCATTACCCTCGGATACGCAGTATTTT
j_call: TRBJ2-3
v_call: TRBV19
clone_size: .
d_call: .

cdr3_aa: CASSLGSSTDTQYF
cdr3_nt: TGTGCCAGCAGCTTAGGTTCGAGCACAGATACGCAGTATTTT
j_call: TRBJ2-3
v_call: TRBV13
clone_size: once
d_call: .

cdr3_aa: CASSEEARSEKLFF
cdr3_nt: TGTGCCAGCAGTGAAGAGGCGCGGAGTGAAAAACTGTTTTTT
j_call: TRBJ1-4
v_call: TRBV6-1
clone_size: .
d_call: .

cdr3_aa: CASSHILADTQYF
cdr3_nt: TGTGCCAGCAGCCACATACTAGCAGATACGCAGTATTTT
j_call: TRBJ2-3
v_call: TRBV11-2
clone_size: once
d_call: .

cdr3_aa: CASSPSGRAYEQYF
cdr3_nt: TGTGCCAGCAGCCCGTCCGGACGAGCCTACGAGCAGTACTTC
j_call: TRBJ2-7
v_call: TRBV7-9
clone_size: .
d_call: .

cdr3_aa: CASSQRLRSDENTEAFF
cdr3_nt: TGCGCCAGCAGCCAAAGACTCCGATCCGACGAGAACACTGAAGCTTTCTTT
j_call: TRBJ1-1
v_call: TRBV4-1
clone_size: .
d_call: .

cdr3_aa: CASSQGGQGTYEQYF
cdr3_nt: TGCGCCAGCAGCCAAGGGGGTCAAGGGACCTACGAGCAGTACTTC
j_call: TRBJ2-7
v_call: TRBV4-1
clone_size: .
d_call: .

cdr3_aa: CSVETRDSTDTQYF
cdr3_nt: TGCAGCGTTGAAACGAGGGACAGCACAGATACGCAGTATTTT
j_call: TRBJ2-3
v_call: TRBV29-1
clone_size: .
d_call: .

cdr3_aa: CASSLVEGSYSPLHF
cdr3_nt: TGCGCCAGCAGCTTGGTCGAGGGATCTTATTCACCCCTCCACTTT
j_call: TRBJ1-6
v_call: TRBV5-1
clone_size: .
d_call: .

cdr3_aa: CASSPRGVMNTEAFF
cdr3_nt: TGCGCCAGCAGCCCCAGGGGAGTCATGAACACTGAAGCTTTCTTT
j_call: TRBJ1-1
v_call: TRBV7-9
clone_size: .
d_call: .

cdr3_aa: CASSLSISYNEQFF
cdr3_nt: TGTGCCAGCAGTTTGTCGATCTCCTACAATGAGCAGTTCTTC
j_call: TRBJ2-1
v_call: TRBV27
clone_size: .
d_call: .

cdr3_aa: CASSLITANTGELFF
cdr3_nt: TGTGCCAGCAGTTTGATAACAGCGAACACCGGGGAGCTGTTTTTT
j_call: TRBJ2-2
v_call: TRBV28
clone_size: .
d_call: .

cdr3_aa: CASSLERENPYEQYF
cdr3_nt: TGTGCCAGCAGTTTAGAGCGCGAGAACCCCTACGAGCAGTACTTC
j_call: TRBJ2-7
v_call: TRBV28
clone_size: .
d_call: .

cdr3_aa: CASSLGGTDTQYF
cdr3_nt: TGTGCCAGCAGCTTGGGGGGCACAGATACGCAGTATTTT
j_call: TRBJ2-3
v_call: TRBV5-4
clone_size: few
d_call: .

cdr3_aa: CASSDPGFSDTQYF
cdr3_nt: TGTGCCAGCAGTGACCCGGGTTTCTCAGATACGCAGTATTTT
j_call: TRBJ2-3
v_call: TRBV6-4
clone_size: .
d_call: .

cdr3_aa: CASSLRDRANEKLFF
cdr3_nt: TGTGCCAGCAGCTTAAGGGACAGGGCTAATGAAAAACTGTTTTTT
j_call: TRBJ1-4
v_call: TRBV13
clone_size: .
d_call: TRBD1

cdr3_aa: CASSQSRVMGGYTF
cdr3_nt: TGTGCCAGCAGTCAATCCAGGGTAATGGGTGGCTACACCTTC
j_call: TRBJ1-2
v_call: TRBV6-5
clone_size: .
d_call: .

cdr3_aa: CASKLAGTDTQYF
cdr3_nt: TGCGCCAGCAAACTAGCGGGAACAGATACGCAGTATTTT
j_call: TRBJ2-3
v_call: TRBV10-1
clone_size: .
d_call: TRBD2

cdr3_aa: CAWSAGGKAYEQYF
cdr3_nt: TGTGCCTGGAGTGCCGGGGGGAAAGCCTACGAGCAGTACTTC
j_call: TRBJ2-7
v_call: TRBV30
clone_size: .
d_call: TRBD2

cdr3_aa: CASNCAGTGIGPQHF
cdr3_nt: TGTGCCAGCAACTGTGCCGGGACAGGGATAGGGCCCCAGCATTTT
j_call: TRBJ1-5
v_call: TRBV21-1
clone_size: .
d_call: .

cdr3_aa: CASSTPFLVVAGAVYEQFF
cdr3_nt: TGTGCCAGCAGCACTCCCTTCCTTGTCGTAGCGGGGGCTGTGTATGAGCAGTTCTTC
j_call: TRBJ2-1
v_call: TRBV28
clone_size: .
d_call: TRBD2

cdr3_aa: CAWSPFLGTGDPYEQYF
cdr3_nt: TGTGCCTGGAGTCCATTCTTAGGGACAGGGGATCCCTACGAGCAGTACTTC
j_call: TRBJ2-7
v_call: TRBV30
clone_size: .
d_call: TRBD1

cdr3_aa: CASYTQGSYNEQFF
cdr3_nt: TGTGCCAGCTACACCCAAGGCTCCTACAATGAGCAGTTCTTC
j_call: TRBJ2-1
v_call: TRBV13
clone_size: .
d_call: .

cdr3_aa: CSVDEEFGRRETQYF
cdr3_nt: TGCAGCGTTGATGAGGAATTCGGGCGGCGGGAGACCCAGTACTTC
j_call: TRBJ2-5
v_call: TRBV29-1
clone_size: .
d_call: .

cdr3_aa: CASSLGQGYGYTF
cdr3_nt: TGTGCCAGCAGCTTGGGACAGGGCTATGGCTACACCTTC
j_call: TRBJ1-2
v_call: TRBV7-9
clone_size: once
d_call: TRBD1

cdr3_aa: CASMPAGGPYEQYF
cdr3_nt: TGTGCCAGCATGCCGGCGGGAGGGCCCTACGAGCAGTACTTC
j_call: TRBJ2-7
v_call: TRBV2
clone_size: few
d_call: TRBD2

cdr3_aa: CASSSQGYGYGYTF
cdr3_nt: TGTGCCAGCAGCTCACAGGGTTATGGCTATGGCTACACCTTC
j_call: TRBJ1-2
v_call: TRBV5-4
clone_size: .
d_call: .

cdr3_aa: CASSRSPGTEIVDEQFF
cdr3_nt: TGTGCCAGCAGCCGTAGCCCAGGGACTGAAATTGTAGATGAGCAGTTCTTC
j_call: TRBJ2-1
v_call: TRBV27
clone_size: .
d_call: .

cdr3_aa: CASSPGDSGEQYF
cdr3_nt: TGCGCCAGCAGCCCAGGTGATTCAGGGGAGCAGTACTTC
j_call: TRBJ2-7
v_call: TRBV5-1
clone_size: .
d_call: .

cdr3_aa: CASSLASRHEQFF
cdr3_nt: TGTGCCAGCAGCTTAGCTAGTCGACATGAGCAGTTCTTC
j_call: TRBJ2-1
v_call: TRBV7-9
clone_size: .
d_call: .

cdr3_aa: CACSGGGKRNYNEQFF
cdr3_nt: TGTGCCTGCTCGGGGGGCGGGAAGAGAAACTACAATGAGCAGTTCTTC
j_call: TRBJ2-1
v_call: TRBV30
clone_size: .
d_call: .

cdr3_aa: CASSQGWGTEAFF
cdr3_nt: TGCGCCAGCAGCCAAGGGTGGGGAACTGAAGCTTTCTTT
j_call: TRBJ1-1
v_call: TRBV4-1
clone_size: .
d_call: .

cdr3_aa: CASSQGDSKLDDKGYNEQFF
cdr3_nt: TGCGCCAGCAGCCAAGGGGACAGTAAACTAGACGATAAAGGATACAATGAGCAGTTCTTC
j_call: TRBJ2-1
v_call: TRBV4-3
clone_size: .
d_call: TRBD1

cdr3_aa: CASSPPKRGYYEQYF
cdr3_nt: TGTGCCAGCAGCCCCCCGAAAAGAGGATACTACGAGCAGTACTTC
j_call: TRBJ2-7
v_call: TRBV7-8
clone_size: .
d_call: .

cdr3_aa: CASSEYFSGGIYEQYF
cdr3_nt: TGTGCCAGCAGTGAATATTTTAGCGGGGGGATCTACGAGCAGTACTTC
j_call: TRBJ2-7
v_call: TRBV6-1
clone_size: .
d_call: TRBD2

cdr3_aa: CASSREMADEQYF
cdr3_nt: TGTGCTAGCAGCCGCGAGATGGCGGATGAGCAGTACTTC
j_call: TRBJ2-7
v_call: TRBV7-7
clone_size: .
d_call: .

cdr3_aa: CASRPGPLDTEAFF
cdr3_nt: TGTGCCAGCAGGCCGGGACCTTTAGACACTGAAGCTTTCTTT
j_call: TRBJ1-1
v_call: TRBV27
clone_size: .
d_call: .

cdr3_aa: CASSSLGYEQYF
cdr3_nt: TGCGCCAGCAGTTCACTTGGTTACGAGCAGTACTTC
j_call: TRBJ2-7
v_call: TRBV10-2
clone_size: few
d_call: .

cdr3_aa: CAWSVLTSGTDTQYF
cdr3_nt: TGTGCCTGGAGTGTACTGACTAGCGGAACAGATACGCAGTATTTT
j_call: TRBJ2-3
v_call: TRBV30
clone_size: .
d_call: TRBD2

cdr3_aa: CASSPSRGSFKAPLHF
cdr3_nt: TGTGCCAGCAGCCCCTCTCGGGGGTCTTTTAAGGCACCCCTCCACTTT
j_call: TRBJ1-6
v_call: TRBV9
clone_size: .
d_call: .

cdr3_aa: CASSERQEVAEAFF
cdr3_nt: TGTGCCAGCAGTGAAAGGCAGGAGGTAGCTGAAGCTTTCTTT
j_call: TRBJ1-1
v_call: TRBV2
clone_size: .
d_call: .

cdr3_aa: CSVVLGGGYTF
cdr3_nt: TGCAGCGTCGTCCTGGGCGGCGGCTACACCTTC
j_call: TRBJ1-2
v_call: TRBV29-1
clone_size: .
d_call: .

cdr3_aa: CASSSGGSGANVLTF
cdr3_nt: TGTGCCAGCAGCTCGGGTGGATCTGGGGCCAACGTCCTGACTTTC
j_call: TRBJ2-6
v_call: TRBV13
clone_size: once
d_call: .

cdr3_aa: CASSWGLAYEQYF
cdr3_nt: TGTGCCAGCAGTTGGGGACTAGCCTACGAGCAGTACTTC
j_call: TRBJ2-7
v_call: TRBV27
clone_size: .
d_call: TRBD2